This T cell receptor (beta chain) is from a study of T cell responses to AZD1222 COVID-19 vaccine. This table comes from immunoSEQ multiplex PCR, and its TCRdb copy is limited to in-frame clones, with some not included. The sample contains fewer than 200,000 clones, 70% to 90% of which appear only once. J gave up 7 bases and V 3 bases, and 13 bases lay outside the gene matches. CDR1 GTSNPN and CDR2 SVGIG come from the germline V gene (reference sequence). This CDR3 spans 17 amino acids. The chain joins TRBV30 to TRBJ2-6, with 9 bases aligning to TRBD1. The receptor's source is an adult who received the AZD1222 COVID-19 vaccine. Source: peripheral blood, taken 28 days after the second AZD1222 dose. The CDR3 DNA reads TGTGCCTGGAGGGTCCAACAGGGGGCAAGTCGTGCCAACGTCCTGACTTTC. As protein: CAWRVQQGASRANVLTF. Full variable domain (remainder filled in from reference TRBV30 and TRBJ2-6): SQTIHQWPATLVQPVGSPLSLECTVEGTSNPNLYWYRQAAGRGLQLLFYSVGIGQISSEVPQNLSASRPQDRQFILSSKKLLLSDSGFYLCAWRVQQGASRANVLTFGAGSRLTVL.